One sample yielded the 4 T cell receptor beta chains listed below, sequenced in a study of STAT3 mutations in large granular lymphocyte leukemia. Their cognate antigens are unknown. The study's findings and limits: Every T-LGLL patient had at least one immunodominant TCRbeta clonotype.

This table comes from immunoSEQ multiplex PCR, and its TCRdb copy is limited to in-frame clones, with some not included. Of about 42,000 clones listed, roughly 81% are singletons. Source material: PBMCs. The receptors were gathered from a human donor with T large granular lymphocyte leukemia. Some clones in this sample may be carry-over from other donors' samples.

The CDR3 coding sequence is TGTGCCAGCTCCCTTCTGGGTAGCTCCTACAATGAGCAGTTCTTC. This gives the protein CASSLLGSSYNEQFF. The chain employs TRBV18 and TRBJ2-1; D is uncertain. Germline loops: CDR1 KGHSH, CDR2 LQKENI. This CDR3 spans 15 amino acids. V lost 6 bases and J lost 0, with 12 bases in between.

The chain couples TRBV18 to TRBJ2-7; maybe TRBD1 (6 bases). The germline CDR1 and CDR2 sequences are KGHSH and LQKENI. The CDR3 length is 18 residues. Trimming shortened V by 2 bases and J by 2 bases, and 22 bases separated the two germline ends. As DNA, the CDR3 is TGTGCCAGCTCACCAAAACCGACAACAGGGACGGCGCCCTACGAGCAGTACTTC. Protein product: CASSPKPTTGTAPYEQYF. Supplemented by reference TRBV18 and TRBJ2-7, the full variable domain reads NAGVMQNPRHLVRRRGQEARLRCSPMKGHSHVYWYRQLPEEGLKFMVYLQKENIIDESGMPKERFSAEFPKEGPSILRIQQVVRGDSAAYFCASSPKPTTGTAPYEQYFGPGTRLTVT.

In nucleotides, the CDR3 is TGCGCCAGCAGCTCTTTAAACACCGGGGAGCTGTTTTTT. Translated: CASSSLNTGELFF. This chain uses TRBV5-1 with TRBJ2-2; D not resolved. This CDR3 region has 13 residues. The ends were cut back, 3 bases at V and 2 bases at J, with 5 bases in the middle. The V gene's germline CDR1 is SGHRS and CDR2 YFSETQ.

V and J are TRBV25-1 and TRBJ1-6; 11 nucleotides agree with TRBD1. The CDR3 extends over 16 amino acids. J gave up 14 bases and V 5 bases, and 14 bases lay outside the gene matches. Germline-derived CDR1 and CDR2 are MGHDK and SYGVNS. CDR3 sequence reads: CASSSPGQGEYGALHF. CDR3 nucleotides: TGTGCCAGCAGTTCCCCGGGACAGGGGGAATATGGGGCCCTCCACTTT.